The clone carrying this T cell receptor (beta chain) was detected ten times or more. As yet, its antigen is unknown. This specimen comes from a study of regulatory T cells in long-lasting Graves disease. Study-level points and caveats: The study found TRBV28, TRBJ1-2 and TRBJ2-5 favored in persistent disease.

Investigators prepared the TCR beta libraries by applying iRepertoire HTBI primers and Arm-PCR of CDR3 regions. TCRdb itself ran the multiplex PCR reads through MiXCR, one entry per CDR3 protein. In the table there are under 500,000 distinct CDR3 sequences, around 21% of which are singletons. From germline, CDR1 is SNHLY and CDR2 FYNNEI. The CDR3 consists of 14 residues. Losses at the gene ends were 10 bases for V and 7 bases for J; bases not matched to a gene: 14. Time point here: persistent/refractory GD, antithyroid drugs over 5 years with positive TRAb. There was RNA extracted from PBMCs, and the TCR library was made from it.

The chain combines TRBV2 with TRBJ2-7; 9 bases are shared with TRBD1. This receptor was taken from a female donor with Graves disease. The input for sequencing was peripheral blood mononuclear cells (PBMCs), taken when the disease was refractory, from a patient treated with antithyroid drugs. In DNA, the CDR3 is TGTGCCACCAAAAACGTTACAGGGGGCGGGGAGCAGTACTTC. Translating it yields CATKNVTGGGEQYF.